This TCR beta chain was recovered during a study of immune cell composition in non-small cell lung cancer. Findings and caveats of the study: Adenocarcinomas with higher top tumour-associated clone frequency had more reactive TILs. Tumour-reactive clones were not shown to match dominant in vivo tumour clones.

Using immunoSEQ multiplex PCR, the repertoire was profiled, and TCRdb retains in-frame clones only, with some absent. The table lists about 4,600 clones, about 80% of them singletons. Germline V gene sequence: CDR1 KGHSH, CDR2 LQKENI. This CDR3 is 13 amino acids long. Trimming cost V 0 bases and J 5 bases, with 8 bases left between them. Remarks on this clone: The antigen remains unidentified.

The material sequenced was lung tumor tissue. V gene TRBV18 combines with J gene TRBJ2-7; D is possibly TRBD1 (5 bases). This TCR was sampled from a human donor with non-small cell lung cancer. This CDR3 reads CASSPPAGHEQYF. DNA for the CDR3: TGTGCCAGCTCACCACCGGCAGGGCACGAGCAGTACTTC.